This T cell receptor beta chain emerged from a study of Ad26.COV2.S vaccination and SARS-CoV-2 variants. Study overall: Among those in the COV1001 Ad26.COV2.S trial arm was the donor.

On this clone: Its antigen is not known.

Findings and limits, study-wide: Measures of TCR breadth and depth may have fallen short of total T cell responses.

Germline V gene sequence: CDR1 GTSNPN, CDR2 SVGIG (reference sequence). The CDR3 is 12 amino acids. Between the trimmed V and J ends, which lost 8 bases and 1 base, there was a span of 11 bases. Described treatment: around 19 received Ad26.COV2.S at low or high dose, single or two shots; 5 received placebo; per-sample allocation not given. The samples date from day 63 after the first vaccine or placebo injection. Sequencing used immunoSEQ multiplex PCR; TCRdb keeps in-frame clones, though not all of them. The table includes more than 300,000 clones, about 88% detected once. This receptor was taken from a person aged 18-65 years who received the Ad26.COV2.S COVID-19 vaccine or a placebo. The sample in question was peripheral blood, obtained in a trial of Ad26.COV2.S vaccine versus placebo. V is TRBV30 and J is TRBJ1-1, with unresolved D. As DNA, the CDR3 is TGTGCCAGAATGCGGGGGAACACTGAAGCTTTCTTT. This translates into CARMRGNTEAFF.